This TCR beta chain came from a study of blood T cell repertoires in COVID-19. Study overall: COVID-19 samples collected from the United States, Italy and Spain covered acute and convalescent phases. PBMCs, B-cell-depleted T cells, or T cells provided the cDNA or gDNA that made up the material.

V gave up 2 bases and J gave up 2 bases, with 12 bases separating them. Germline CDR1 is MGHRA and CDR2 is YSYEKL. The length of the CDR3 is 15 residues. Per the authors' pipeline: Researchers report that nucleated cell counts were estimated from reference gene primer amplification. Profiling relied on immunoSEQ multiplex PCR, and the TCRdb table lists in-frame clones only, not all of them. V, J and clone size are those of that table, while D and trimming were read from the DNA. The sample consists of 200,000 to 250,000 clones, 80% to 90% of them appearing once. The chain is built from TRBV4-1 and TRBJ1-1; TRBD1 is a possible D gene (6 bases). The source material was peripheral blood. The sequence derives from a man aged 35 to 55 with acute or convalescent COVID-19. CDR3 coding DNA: TGCGCCAGCAGCCAAATGACAGGAAAAAACACTGAAGCTTTCTTT. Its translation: CASSQMTGKNTEAFF.